This is a list of T cell receptor beta chains from one sample in a study of cytomegalovirus exposure and HLA in healthy donors. TCRdb's copy holds only in-frame clones and misses some; the assay was immunoSEQ multiplex PCR. Here the sample spans under 150,000 clones, approximately 9% being singletons. Sequenced material: PBMCs. The receptor source for this set is a woman in her thirties or forties in good health and CMV-seropositive. CDR3s include the opening cysteine and the closing phenylalanine or tryptophan. A clone size is listed for some rows: how often the clone was seen (once, few, many), or a class if it is expanded.

>TRBJ2-1|TRBV5-1|few
CASSFAGIPQNEQFF
>TRBJ2-1|TRBV25-1|few
CASSDPGTGSYNEQFF
>TRBJ1-2|TRBV27|NA
CASRSTGTGIPIGYGYTF
>TRBJ1-5|TRBV7-9|few
CASSPTGVLQPQHF
>TRBJ1-2|TRBV5-1|few
CASSWTGGGSSPLKHYGYTF
>TRBJ2-7|TRBV6-1|NA
CASRLVNRVSYEQYF
>TRBJ2-1|TRBV2|few
CASRGQGYEQFF
>TRBJ2-1|TRBV15|NA
CATSRVPETEQFF
>TRBJ1-1|TRBV5-6|many
CASSLGHYRGTEAFF
>TRBJ2-7|TRBV19|few
CASSIGLAGNEQYF
>TRBJ1-1|TRBV7-2|NA
CASSSRGSENTEAFF
>TRBJ1-3|TRBV7-2|few
CASSLSGYTRNTIYF
>TRBJ2-7|TRBV9|few
CASSPRGGYYEQYF
>TRBJ1-6|TRBV25-1|NA
CASNRGAYNSPLHF
>TRBJ1-5|TRBV19|few
CASNQGNQPQHF
>TRBJ2-1|TRBV5-1|NA
CASSRDTTYNEQFF
>TRBJ2-7|TRBV6-5|few
CASSLQGYEQYF
>TRBJ1-4|TRBV9|few
CASSYHTGQRNEKLFF
>TRBJ2-3|TRBV7-6|few
CASSRGQSNTQYF
>TRBJ2-7|TRBV5-1|few
CASSLAGTGAYEQYF
>TRBJ2-3|TRBV19|NA
CASRVGASTDTQYF
>TRBJ1-1|TRBV5-6|NA
CASSAGRNTEAFF
>TRBJ1-6|TRBV5-4|NA
CASSLAGGGNSPLHF
>TRBJ2-5|TRBV9|few
CASSVGTVQETQYF
>TRBJ1-1|TRBV6-5|NA
CASSPRGLGTEAFF
>TRBJ2-6|TRBV5-6|few
CASSLGGTDSGANVMTF
>TRBJ2-3|TRBV5-4|NA
CASSSARASGGGDTQYF
>TRBJ2-7|TRBV11-2|few
CANSLRPSGVSYEQYF
>TRBJ2-5|TRBV2|NA
CASSSGGAGETQYF
>TRBJ2-1|TRBV5-4|NA
CASSLGSGGAYNEQFF
>TRBJ1-5|TRBV19|NA
CASSIDGGAASNQPQHF
>TRBJ2-5|TRBV5-1|few
CASRTGLGGEETQYF
>TRBJ2-7|TRBV11-3|NA
CASSPNERGNYEQYF
>TRBJ2-5|TRBV7-2|NA
CASSNDRVRQTQYF
>TRBJ2-7|TRBV11-3|few
CASSPTRQYEQYF
>TRBJ2-5|TRBV10-3|few
CAISGLGLQETQYF
>TRBJ2-1|TRBV2|NA
CASSIPQTGYNEQFF
>NA|TRBV2|NA
CASRIGGGNYEQYF
>TRBJ1-1|TRBV6-1|few
CASGYGIPEAFF
>TRBJ2-2|TRBV7-8|NA
CASSLTGNTGELFF
>TRBJ2-5|TRBV11-2|few
CASSPRALAGGQETQYF
>TRBJ1-2|TRBV7-9|few
CASSFGRADGYTF
>TRBJ2-3|TRBV4-1|NA
CASSQPSTNTDTQYF
>TRBJ1-1|TRBV4-1|few
CASSQDPTGTNTEAFF
>TRBJ1-5|TRBV10-2|few
CASSESGSNQPQHF
>TRBJ1-5|TRBV6-6|NA
CASSYGGSGNQPQHF
>TRBJ2-1|TRBV18|few
CASSLEAASGEQFF
>TRBJ1-2|TRBV6-5|NA
CASSATGDYGYTF
>TRBJ1-1|TRBV2|few
CASSESNMNTEAFF